This TCR beta chain originates from a study of blood T cell repertoires in COVID-19. Study-level information: Material from acute and convalescent COVID-19 was sourced from the United States, Italy and Spain. T cells, B-cell-depleted T cells, or PBMCs supplied cDNA or gDNA.

Seattle patients were enrolled during active infection and followed longitudinally. Methods used by the authors: Reference gene primer amplification gave nucleated cell count estimates. The assay was immunoSEQ multiplex PCR, and TCRdb's table has in-frame clones only and misses some. The DNA was the basis for D and trimming; V, J and clone size are from that table. The sample yields roughly 100,000 clones, 81% seen once. The CDR3 consists of 15 residues. Trimming cost V 0 bases and J 2 bases, with 9 bases left between them. The chain uses TRBV5-3 and TRBJ1-3; possible D gene TRBD1, 6 bases. TRBV5-3 is known as an ORF, though its function is uncertain. This clonotype was sampled from a man at least 80 years old with COVID-19, enrolled during active disease. The sequenced material came from peripheral blood. CDR3 DNA: TGTGCCAGAAGCTTGGCCAGGGGAGCTGGAAACACCATATATTTT. The encoded protein is CARSLARGAGNTIYF.